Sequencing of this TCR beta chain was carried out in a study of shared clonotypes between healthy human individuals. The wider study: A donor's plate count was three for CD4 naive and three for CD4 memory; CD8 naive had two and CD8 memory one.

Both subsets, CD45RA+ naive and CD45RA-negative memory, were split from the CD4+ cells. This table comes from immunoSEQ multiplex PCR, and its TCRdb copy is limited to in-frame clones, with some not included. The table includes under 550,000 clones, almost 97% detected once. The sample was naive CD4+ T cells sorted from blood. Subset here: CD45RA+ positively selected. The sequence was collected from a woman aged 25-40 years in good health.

The CDR3 nucleotides read TGCGCCAGCAGCCAAGAACTAAGTCTGGGACTAGGGAACAATGAGCAGTTCTTC. Translated: CASSQELSLGLGNNEQFF. The chain carries TRBV4-1 and TRBJ2-1; 8 nucleotides match TRBD2. CDR3 size: 18 residues. With V trimmed by 0 bases and J by 5 bases, 12 bases remained unmatched. Germline CDR1 is MGHRA and CDR2 is YSYEKL.